Included here is one TCR beta chain sequence, with context. No antigen is known for it. The naive CD8 subset, CD45RO-negative cells positively selected for CCR7, excluded terminally differentiated effector memory CD45RA+ cells. All donors were Caucasian adults living in Nashville, Tennessee. Germline V gene sequence: CDR1 SNHLY, CDR2 FYNNEI. The ends were cut back, 7 bases at V and 0 bases at J, with 19 bases in the middle. The CDR3 has 16 residues. This entry comes from a study of shared clonotypes between healthy human individuals. Study-level findings and limits: Sorted-subset samples were not fully sequenced, rarefaction indicated. Clonotypes which were not shared had lower generation probabilities than clonotypes that all four donors shared.

The repertoire was sequenced with immunoSEQ multiplex PCR; TCRdb's copy has only in-frame clones and lacks some. Among about 2.1 million clones listed, about 92% were seen once. The chain recombines TRBV2 with TRBJ2-7; weak D call: TRBD1 (6 bases). The sequenced sample was naive CD8+ T cells from PBMCs. The receptor's source is a young man in good health. Some clones in this sample may be carry-over from other donors' samples. The CDR3 here is CASTESQGPFSYEQYF. For the CDR3, the DNA is TGTGCCAGCACCGAGAGTCAGGGGCCGTTCTCCTACGAGCAGTACTTC.